The TCR beta chain under discussion was sequenced for a study of blood T cell repertoires in COVID-19. Produced via immunoSEQ multiplex PCR; TCRdb's table is partial and in-frame only. The data hold 300,000 or so clones, with around 82% observed a single time. The length of the CDR3 is 16 residues. Germline V gene lookup returns CDR1 KGHDR and CDR2 SFDVKD. V shed 3 bases and J 7 bases; nucleotides not matched to a gene: 7. The sequence derives from a woman in her forties or fifties with acute or convalescent COVID-19. The genes are TRBV24-1 and TRBJ2-1; 11 bases map to TRBD2. Sequencing was carried out using peripheral blood. The DNA for the CDR3 is TGTGCCACCAGTGATGCCGGGACTAGCGGAGGGAATGAGCAGTTCTTC. It codes for CATSDAGTSGGNEQFF.